This T cell receptor (beta chain) was captured in a study of shared clonotypes between healthy human individuals. Naive-designated CD8 cells lacked CD45RO, were positively enriched for CCR7, and omitted terminally differentiated effector memory CD45RA+ cells. The V and J ends lost 3 bases and 0 bases respectively, with 8 bases between them. The germline CDR1 and CDR2 sequences are SEHNR and FQNEAQ (reference sequence). This CDR3 has 14 amino acids. This was a deep-level run. The data were produced by immunoSEQ multiplex PCR, yet TCRdb's version contains in-frame clones alone and is incomplete. Of some 2.1 million clones detected, just under 95% appear once; the ten largest clones hold 1.1%.

This receptor was identified in a young man in good health. The rearrangement links TRBV7-9 to TRBJ1-1, with no clear D. Input material: naive CD8+ T cells sorted from blood. CDR3 bases: TGTGCCAGCAGCTTGGCGATGATGAACACTGAAGCTTTCTTT. This gives the protein CASSLAMMNTEAFF.